The clone carrying this TCR beta chain came up a few times. This sample was included in a study of PD-L1 blockade in urothelial cancer. Across the whole study: The authors examined blood 3 weeks (second dose) and 6 weeks after treatment start. T cells were recovered from blood samples at a median of 141,255.

Documented time point: peripheral blood 6 weeks after treatment start. Each patient contributed between 1 and 8 total time points of blood mononuclear cells, pretreatment and during treatment. Measured with immunoSEQ multiplex PCR; TCRdb has only the in-frame clones, and not every one. The data show roughly 120,000 clones, with around 89% seen just once and about 1.5% held by the top ten. Germline CDR1 MNHEY, CDR2 SVGAGI. The V and J ends lost 4 bases and 2 bases respectively, with 14 bases between them. CDR3 size: 15 residues. The V gene is TRBV6-5, the J gene TRBJ1-2; D not certain. The sequence derives from a man aged 60-69 years with urothelial cancer. The specimen comprised PBMCs, sampled around atezolizumab (anti-PD-L1) treatment. The CDR3: CASSLRSSRNYGYTF. CDR3 nucleotide sequence: TGTGCCAGCAGTTTGAGGTCTAGCCGAAACTATGGCTACACCTTC.